Each of the 19 T cell receptor beta chains below was sequenced from the same sample in a study of cytomegalovirus exposure and HLA in healthy donors. In the PCR, 60 Vbeta and 13 Jbeta primers were used. Measured with immunoSEQ multiplex PCR; TCRdb has only the in-frame clones, and not every one. The sample shows tens of thousands of clones, 77% of them seen only once. The sequenced sample consisted of PBMCs. These receptors all come from a female donor in good health and CMV-seronegative.

The chain couples TRBV2 to TRBJ1-5; D is unclear. Germline CDR1 is SNHLY and CDR2 is FYNNEI. This CDR3 comprises 13 residues. Trimming took off 8 bases at V and 9 bases at J, with 17 bases between the two ends. The CDR3 region has the DNA TGTGCCAGCGGCGCGCTCGGCGGATGGCCCCAGCATTTT. The encoded protein is CASGALGGWPQHF.

Here the CDR3 reads CASSFSSYEQYF. CDR3 bases: TGTGCCAGCAGCTTCAGCTCCTACGAGCAGTACTTC. The chain carries TRBV7-9 and TRBJ2-7; D gene uncertain. The CDR3 runs 12 residues. The germline CDR1 and CDR2 sequences are SEHNR and FQNEAQ (reference sequence). The V gene lost 3 bases and the J gene lost 0 bases, with 3 bases spanning the gap.

The J gene is TRBJ2-7, the V gene TRBV6-1, with D possibly being TRBD1 (6 bases). The length of the CDR3 is 14 residues. Per germline, CDR1 MNHNS and CDR2 SASEGT. Trimming took off 7 bases at V and 1 base at J, with 14 bases between the two ends. The CDR3 protein is CASTMGTHSYEQYF. CDR3 DNA sequence: TGTGCCAGCACAATGGGGACACATTCCTACGAGCAGTACTTC.

The J gene is TRBJ2-5, the V gene TRBV19; TRBD1 matches 9 bases. The CDR3 is 14 amino acids. With V trimmed by 6 bases and J by 3 bases, 5 bases remained unmatched. CDR1 and CDR2 (germline): LNHDA, SQIVND (reference sequence). The CDR3 loop is CASRDRGREETQYF. CDR3 sequence (DNA): TGTGCCAGTAGAGACAGGGGGAGAGAAGAGACCCAGTACTTC.

This chain joins TRBV19 and TRBJ2-3; D might be TRBD2 (5 bases). V was clipped by 7 bases and J by 0 bases, with 11 bases between them. The CDR3 contains 14 residues. Germline CDR1 LNHDA, CDR2 SQIVND (reference sequence). DNA for the CDR3: TGTGCCAGTAAACGGGGATTTAGCACAGATACGCAGTATTTT. Protein sequence: CASKRGFSTDTQYF.

This clone was seen only a few times. The chain employs TRBV19 and TRBJ1-4; maybe TRBD1 (6 bases). The CDR3 loop spans 14 amino acids. V was clipped by 0 bases and J by 5 bases, with 7 bases between them. Looked up from germline, CDR1 is LNHDA and CDR2 is SQIVND (reference sequence). Here the CDR3 DNA reads TGTGCCAGTAGTATAGAACAGGGAAATGAAAAACTGTTTTTT. Translated, it gives CASSIEQGNEKLFF. The variable domain in full, with the rest retrieved from reference TRBV19 and TRBJ1-4, is DGGITQSPKYLFRKEGQNVTLSCEQNLNHDAMYWYRQDPGQGLRLIYYSQIVNDFQKGDIAEGYSVSREKKESFPLTVTSAQKNPTAFYLCASSIEQGNEKLFFGSGTQLSVL.

V gene TRBV5-1 combines with J gene TRBJ1-6; D not resolved. The V gene lost 1 base and the J gene lost 7 bases, with 12 bases spanning the gap. Germline CDR1 is SGHRS and CDR2 is YFSETQ. This CDR3 region has 15 residues. The CDR3 region has the DNA TGCGCCAGCAGCTTGCGGAGTCCCTTCAATTCACCCCTCCACTTT. It codes for CASSLRSPFNSPLHF.

The rearrangement uses TRBV6-5 and TRBJ2-2; the D gene is possibly TRBD2 (5 bases). V lost 6 bases to trimming and J lost 5 bases, with 13 bases between them. CDR3 length equals 14 residues. Germline CDR1 and CDR2: MNHEY and SVGAGI. CDR3 in DNA: TGTGCCAGCAGAACTACTAGGGAAACCGGGGAGCTGTTTTTT. Translating gives CASRTTRETGELFF.

The chain joins TRBV7-2 to TRBJ2-4, with 8 nucleotides matching TRBD2. J was trimmed by 9 bases and V by 5 bases; bases with no gene match: 15. The CDR3 loop spans 16 amino acids. The V gene's germline CDR1 is SGHTA and CDR2 FQGNSA. This chain's CDR3 is CASSPRGGGFSGIQYF. In nucleotides, the CDR3 is TGTGCCAGCAGCCCCCGGGGCGGGGGGTTTTCGGGCATTCAGTACTTC.

V usage is TRBV5-1 and J usage is TRBJ2-3, with D unclear. The CDR3 has 13 residues. V lost 2 bases and J lost 4, with 8 bases in between. Germline assignment: CDR1 SGHRS and CDR2 YFSETQ. For the CDR3, the DNA is TGCGCCAGCAGCTTACGGTCCGCAGATACGCAGTATTTT. As protein: CASSLRSADTQYF.

CDR3 nucleotides: TGTGCCAGCAGCCGCGGCGAAGTCACCTATGAGCAGTTCTTC. Its translation: CASSRGEVTYEQFF. The chain carries TRBV7-2 and TRBJ2-1, with D hard to call. The length of the CDR3 is 14 residues. Germline V lookup: CDR1 SGHTA, CDR2 FQGNSA. V gave up 5 bases and J gave up 8 bases, with 16 bases separating them.

This chain connects TRBV15 to TRBJ2-7; perhaps TRBD2 as D (6 bases). The germline V and J ends were trimmed by 0 bases and 2 bases, with 11 bases remaining between them. The CDR3 has 15 amino acids. The germline gives CDR1 LNHNV, CDR2 YYDKDF (reference sequence). This chain's CDR3 is CATSRDDSGTYEQYF. Written as DNA, the CDR3 is TGTGCCACCAGCAGAGATGATAGCGGCACCTACGAGCAGTACTTC. The variable domain in full, completed from reference TRBV15 and TRBJ2-7, reads DAMVIQNPRYQVTQFGKPVTLSCSQTLNHNVMYWYQQKSSQAPKLLFHYYDKDFNNEADTPDNFQSRRPNTSFCFLDIRSPGLGDTAMYLCATSRDDSGTYEQYFGPGTRLTVT.

This chain connects TRBV5-1 to TRBJ2-3; 8 nucleotides agree with TRBD2. Germline V gives CDR1 SGHRS, CDR2 YFSETQ. With V trimmed by 7 bases and J by 0 bases, 7 bases remained unmatched. The CDR3 extends over 15 amino acids. The CDR3 loop is CASGPGGGSTDTQYF. The CDR3 DNA is TGCGCCAGCGGCCCGGGAGGGGGGAGCACAGATACGCAGTATTTT.

This clone turned up a few times. This rearrangement joins TRBV7-6 to TRBJ2-7; 7 bases are shared with TRBD1. CDR3 length: 15 residues. Germline assignment: CDR1 SGHVS and CDR2 FNYEAQ. Trimming removed 1 base from V and 2 bases from J; junction bases left unmatched: 5. The CDR3 region is CASSLDEGATYEQYF. CDR3 DNA: TGTGCCAGCAGCTTAGATGAGGGGGCTACCTACGAGCAGTACTTC. Together with reference TRBV7-6 and TRBJ2-7, the CDR3 gives the full variable domain: GAGVSQSPRYKVTKRGQDVALRCDPISGHVSLYWYRQALGQGPEFLTYFNYEAQQDKSGLPNDRFSAERPEGSISTLTIQRTEQRDSAMYRCASSLDEGATYEQYFGPGTRLTVT.

This chain uses TRBV18 with TRBJ2-7; 7 nucleotides align to TRBD1. The trim removed 2 bases at V and 5 bases at J, leaving 6 bases unmatched. CDR3 size: 14 residues. Germline CDR1 is KGHSH and CDR2 is LQKENI. Written as DNA, the CDR3 is TGTGCCAGCTCACCAACGACAGGGCCCAACGAGCAGTACTTC. Amino acids: CASSPTTGPNEQYF.

This clone has just a few counts. The chain is built from TRBV9 and TRBJ1-2; 12 bases are a match to TRBD1. The J segment lost 2 bases and the V segment lost 4 bases, leaving 6 bases of the junction unmatched. This CDR3 spans 16 amino acids. Germline CDR1 and CDR2: SGDLS and YYNGEE. The CDR3 loop is CASSPGTGGYNYGYTF. As DNA, the CDR3 is TGTGCCAGCAGCCCAGGGACAGGGGGCTACAACTATGGCTACACCTTC.

This rearrangement joins TRBV5-6 to TRBJ2-1; 9 bases fit TRBD2. V lost 5 bases, J lost 4 bases, and 19 bases stayed unmatched. Germline V lookup: CDR1 SGHDT, CDR2 YYEEEE. The CDR3 consists of 19 residues. DNA for the CDR3: TGTGCCAGCAGGTCAACCGGAAGGGCGCGGGGGGGCCTATACAATGAGCAGTTCTTC. This translates into CASRSTGRARGGLYNEQFF.

This chain connects TRBV7-9 to TRBJ2-3; D is ambiguous. Germline V CDR1 and CDR2: SEHNR, FQNEAQ (reference sequence). CDR3 length: 12 amino acids. Between the trimmed V and J ends, which lost 2 bases and 3 bases, there was a span of 3 bases. The CDR3 DNA reads as TGTGCCAGCAGCTTAATAACAGATACGCAGTATTTT. Translation: CASSLITDTQYF.

This clone was counted a single time. The chain couples TRBV29-1 to TRBJ1-6; TRBD1 aligns across 10 bases. Looked up from germline, CDR1 is SQVTM and CDR2 is ANQGSEA. The J segment lost 5 bases and the V segment lost 6 bases, leaving 4 bases of the junction unmatched. This CDR3 contains 14 residues. The CDR3 nucleotides read TGCAGCGTACGACAGGGGGCGGATAATTCACCCCTCCACTTT. This encodes CSVRQGADNSPLHF.